This T cell receptor (beta chain) was observed in a study of blood T cell repertoires in COVID-19 (dated by TCRdb to the early 2020s). In the study overall: The collaborator samples originated in the United States, Italy and Spain and spanned the acute and convalescent phases of COVID-19. A de-identified subject ID, COVID-19 status, age in years and sex were almost always included in the sample metadata. The samples were drawn from two sources: the first 160 participants of the ongoing ImmuneRACE study, and 1,200 or so subjects contributed by 6 global collaborators. Deeply sampled blood TCRbeta repertoires from subjects exposed to, actively infected with, or recovered from COVID-19 were included in the dataset. Where available, HLA class I and class II types were taken from metadata supplied by the sample provider and were not determined by assay-based typing. The repertoires were made available in a free public database intended to serve as a resource for research on the immune response to SARS-CoV-2. The material from the prospective study consisted of cDNA or gDNA derived from T cells, B-cell-depleted T cells, or PBMCs. Study-wide findings and limitations: How much clinical and demographic metadata was included differed by source and by participant, and the metadata was provided uncurated.

TCRbeta CDR3 regions were amplified from genomic DNA using the immunoSEQ Assay, a bias-controlled multiplex PCR. Processing in the source paper ran as follows. The number of nucleated cells in each sample was estimated from the amplification of reference gene primers within the assay. Sequence reads were collapsed and filtered to measure the absolute abundance of every unique TCRbeta CDR3 rearrangement. Productive Simpson clonality was computed per sample as the square root of Simpson's diversity index over productive rearrangements. TCRdb carries this immuneACCESS record with in-frame sequences only. Its versions omit some clonotypes, under half of them owing to an unresolved V gene in the studies checked, with the rest unexplained. V and J calls and clone size are given by that table; D and trimming were obtained from the DNA. The sample profile shows 220,000 or so clones; about 82% of them were found once. Of the sample, about 2.1% is held by the ten largest clones.

In the case of this clone: What this receptor recognizes is not known. It has no much larger one-base neighbor in the sample; base qualities were not kept.

The CDR3 numbers 15 residues from cysteine through phenylalanine. The read is trimmed to its CDR3 DNA, 45 bases read in frame from base 1. The germline V gene yields MDHEN for CDR1 and SYDVKM for CDR2. Here V drops 4 bases and J drops 0 bases, and the junction holds 3 bases not matched to any gene. Participants in the prospective study were aged 18 to 89 years, lived in over 20 United States geographic areas, and enrolled through a virtual design. To assign participants to cohorts, the prospective study relied on clinical history that participants themselves reported in a screening survey and a study questionnaire. Recovered participants in ImmuneRACE Cohort 3 were defined by two consecutive negative NP/OP PCR tests, clearance by a healthcare professional, or resolution of symptoms. Mobile phlebotomists in the prospective study collected whole blood, serum and a nasopharyngeal or oropharyngeal swab from every participant. Prospective study participants could optionally give additional blood draws and questionnaires over an approximately two-month period. Prospective study blood samples were shipped either frozen or at room temperature before DNA extraction.

This sequence originates from a woman aged 45 to 65 who had recovered from COVID-19. Recombination linked TRBV28 to TRBJ1-5; TRBD1 matches 7 bases in the middle. Sequenced material: PBMCs or T cells enriched from blood (not recorded which). The DNA sequence is as follows: TGTGCCAGCAGTTCCGGGACAGATAGCAATCAGCCCCAGCATTTT. Protein translation: CASSSGTDSNQPQHF.